Described below is a single T cell receptor beta chain sequence and its context. Its specificity is not known. These data originate in a study of circulating and synovial CD4+ cells in juvenile arthritis. Study-wide points: These repertoires were less diverse than bulk blood CD4 repertoires. CPL versus bulk CD4 samples: T cell genome counts differed by at least an order of magnitude.

Assay: immunoSEQ multiplex PCR; the TCRdb copy retains only in-frame clones and omits some. The repertoire holds around 32,000 clones, roughly 96% seen once, with about 0.61% in the top ten. This receptor was identified in a human donor with juvenile idiopathic arthritis. Sequenced sample: CD4+ T cells from blood.

The CDR3 sequence: CSVDRGHYGYTF. The CDR3 DNA sequence: TGCAGCGTAGACAGGGGCCACTATGGCTACACCTTC. V is TRBV29-1 and J is TRBJ1-2; TRBD1 agrees at 8 bases. CDR1 is SQVTM and CDR2 is ANQGSEA in the germline V gene. This CDR3 is built from 12 residues. With 6 bases clipped from V and 3 bases from J, the junction kept 3 bases outside the gene matches.